Shown below are 30 T cell receptor beta chains from a single sample sequenced in a study of T cells in Graves' hyperthyroidism and ophthalmopathy. Amplification yielded TCR beta CDR3 regions, with RNA transcripts as the source. HTBI primers were used for first-round RT-PCR of the TCR CDR3. In TCRdb, the multiplex PCR reads were re-called with MiXCR into one record per CDR3 protein. The table records hundreds of thousands of distinct CDR3 sequences, around 22% of them present only once. The sequenced sample was blood. Source of these receptors: a woman aged 30 to 39 with Graves' ophthalmopathy.

This clonotype was seen ten or more times. The chain joins TRBV3-1 to TRBJ1-1, with D unresolved. Germline V lookup: CDR1 LGHDT, CDR2 YNNKEL (reference sequence). This CDR3 has 13 residues. V dropped 2 bases and J dropped 3 bases, with 7 bases sitting between them. The CDR3 nucleotides read TGTGCCAGCAGCCAAACGCTCTACACTGAAGCTTTCTTT. This gives the protein CASSQTLYTEAFF.

This clonotype appeared a few times. The rearrangement uses TRBV15 and TRBJ2-7; D is perhaps TRBD1 or TRBD2 (5 bases each). Trimming took 0 bases from V and 3 from J, leaving 15 bases between them. The germline V gene encodes CDR1 LNHNV and CDR2 YYDKDF (reference sequence). This CDR3 is built from 16 residues. As DNA, the CDR3 is TGTGCCACCAGCAGAGAAGGGCCGGGGCAGTTCTACGAGCAGTACTTC. Encoded protein: CATSREGPGQFYEQYF.

This clonotype appeared many times. This sequence joins TRBV18 and TRBJ2-7; D unclear. Germline CDR1 is KGHSH and CDR2 is LQKENI. Between the trimmed V and J ends, which lost 3 bases and 4 bases, there was a span of 10 bases. The CDR3 loop spans 13 amino acids. DNA of the CDR3: TGTGCCAGCTCACCTGGGTCTGGGTACGAGCAGTACTTC. Its translation: CASSPGSGYEQYF.

This clonotype came up many times. V and J are TRBV11-2 and TRBJ2-5; no clear D. The ends were cut back, 5 bases at V and 1 base at J, with 11 bases in the middle. The CDR3 consists of 14 residues. The germline V gene has CDR1 SGHAT and CDR2 FQNNGV. CDR3 bases: TGTGCCAGCAGCCCGATGGCGGCCCAAGAGACCCAGTACTTC. This encodes CASSPMAAQETQYF.

The V gene is TRBV20-1, the J gene TRBJ2-5, with 9 bases matching TRBD2. The V gene's germline CDR1 is DFQATT and CDR2 SNEGSKA (reference sequence). CDR3 length: 15 amino acids. Trimming cost V 2 bases and J 0 bases; bases outside gene matches: 4. The CDR3 here is CSARSPSGDQETQYF. The CDR3 nucleotides are TGCAGTGCTAGAAGCCCTAGCGGGGACCAAGAGACCCAGTACTTC.

The chain is built from TRBV6-5 and TRBJ1-1, with 10 bases that match TRBD1. Trimming at V came to 2 bases and at J to 4 bases, leaving 4 bases not matched to a gene. This CDR3 has 15 residues. Germline V gene sequence: CDR1 MNHEY, CDR2 SVGAGI. The CDR3 nucleotides are TGTGCCAGCAGTTACAAGACAGGGGGCGTCACTGAAGCTTTCTTT. Translated, it gives CASSYKTGGVTEAFF.

This clonotype has only a few counts. This rearrangement joins TRBV2 to TRBJ1-2, with D hard to call. The CDR3 covers 15 residues. The germline V gene encodes CDR1 SNHLY and CDR2 FYNNEI. Trimming cost V 1 base and J 1 base, with 10 bases left between them. In nucleotides, the CDR3 is TGTGCCAGCAGTGAAGTCGACCAAATTAACTATGGCTACACCTTC. This gives the protein CASSEVDQINYGYTF.

This clonotype has just a few counts. The chain carries TRBV12-3 or TRBV12-4 and TRBJ2-2; 9 bases match TRBD1. This CDR3 region has 15 residues. Germline trimming cut 6 bases from V and 6 bases from J; bases unmatched to any gene: 8. The CDR3 bases are TGTGCCAGCAGCCCGGGACAGGGATCGGCCGGGGAGCTGTTTTTT. Encoded protein: CASSPGQGSAGELFF.

This clonotype was detected ten times or more. The chain links TRBV19 to TRBJ1-1, with no clear D. Trimming removed 3 bases from V and 3 bases from J, with 11 bases in between. The CDR3 has 14 residues. CDR1 and CDR2 from the germline V gene are LNHDA and SQIVND (reference sequence). As DNA, the CDR3 is TGTGCCAGTAGTATCGGTTGGGCGGACACTGAAGCTTTCTTT. Its protein product is CASSIGWADTEAFF.

This clonotype was detected ten times or more. V and J are TRBV7-2 and TRBJ1-6; D is perhaps TRBD1 (5 bases). The ends were cut back, 4 bases at V and 5 bases at J, with 12 bases in the middle. Germline V gene lookup returns CDR1 SGHTA and CDR2 FQGNSA. The CDR3 extends over 15 amino acids. This chain's CDR3 is CASSSHDRHNSPLHF. CDR3 DNA: TGTGCCAGCAGCTCGCACGACAGACATAATTCACCCCTCCACTTT.

J is TRBJ2-7 and V is TRBV12-3 or TRBV12-4; no reliable D call. V lost 3 bases and J 2 bases, leaving 8 bases between the germline ends. The CDR3 spans 13 residues. The CDR3 loop reads CASSFPKAYEQYF. The CDR3 nucleotides read TGTGCCAGCAGTTTCCCAAAGGCCTACGAGCAGTACTTC.

The chain uses TRBV12-3 or TRBV12-4 and TRBJ1-2, with TRBD1 matching 12 bases. The CDR3 has 18 residues. With 5 bases clipped from V and 8 bases from J, the junction kept 18 bases outside the gene matches. DNA for the CDR3: TGTGCCAGCAGTCCTCAAAGTCCCGGGACAGGGGGCGCGAAAGGCTACACCTTC. Its translation: CASSPQSPGTGGAKGYTF.

This clonotype was seen at least ten times. The chain joins TRBV20-1 to TRBJ2-5, with TRBD1 as a possible D gene (6 bases). The CDR3 spans 13 residues. Germline CDR1 is DFQATT and CDR2 is SNEGSKA (reference sequence). Trimming removed 7 bases from V and 0 bases from J, with 12 bases in between. The CDR3 here is CSVAGTNQETQYF. DNA of the CDR3: TGCAGTGTTGCCGGGACAAACCAAGAGACCCAGTACTTC.

A few counts support this clonotype. The genes are TRBV6-1 and TRBJ2-5; no firm D call. This CDR3 comprises 13 residues. Trimming removed 4 bases at V and 4 bases at J, with 10 bases between. Germline loops: CDR1 MNHNS, CDR2 SASEGT. CDR3: CASSVASRETQYF. Here the CDR3 DNA reads TGTGCCAGCAGTGTAGCCTCTCGAGAGACCCAGTACTTC.

This clonotype was recorded a few times. The V and J genes are TRBV2 and TRBJ1-1, with 7 positions matching TRBD1. The CDR3 is 14 amino acids. J was trimmed by 8 bases and V by 6 bases; bases with no gene match: 12. The germline V gene has CDR1 SNHLY and CDR2 FYNNEI. The CDR3 sequence is CASREDRGDREAFF. CDR3 coding DNA: TGTGCCAGCAGAGAGGATCGCGGGGACAGAGAAGCTTTCTTT. The full variable domain, its missing parts supplied by reference TRBV2 and TRBJ1-1, is EPEVTQTPSHQVTQMGQEVILRCVPISNHLYFYWYRQILGQKVEFLVSFYNNEISEKSEIFDDQFSVERPDGSNFTLKIRSTKLEDSAMYFCASREDRGDREAFFGQGTRLTVV.

This clonotype was observed many times. J is TRBJ2-3 and V is TRBV28; D ambiguous. Germline V gives CDR1 MDHEN, CDR2 SYDVKM. The CDR3 extends over 15 amino acids. With 6 bases removed from V and 2 bases from J, the gap between germline ends came to 15 bases. CDR3 nucleotide sequence: TGTGCCAGCAGCCAGTGGGCAGAAAACACAGATACGCAGTATTTT. Its translation: CASSQWAENTDTQYF.

The chain is built from TRBV20-1 and TRBJ1-1; the match to TRBD1 covers 7 bases. Germline V lookup: CDR1 DFQATT, CDR2 SNEGSKA (reference sequence). The V and J ends lost 4 bases and 2 bases, in that order; junction bases with no gene match: 7. This CDR3 has 14 residues. CDR3 nucleotide sequence: TGCAGTGCTAAGTCAGGGGGGTTAAACACTGAAGCTTTCTTT. Its protein is CSAKSGGLNTEAFF.

This clonotype was seen more than once but under ten times. The genes are TRBV10-3 and TRBJ1-2; D unclear. The CDR3 sequence is 13 residues long. The V gene lost 3 bases and the J gene lost 7 bases, with 12 bases spanning the gap. Per germline, CDR1 ENHRY and CDR2 SYGVKD. CDR3 bases: TGTGCCATCAGTGACGCCTATATAGGTGGCTACACCTTC. Amino acid sequence: CAISDAYIGGYTF.

This clonotype was counted only a few times. The rearrangement joins TRBV6-1 to TRBJ1-5; D gene unclear. The germline V gene has CDR1 MNHNS and CDR2 SASEGT. V was cut by 3 bases and J by 7 bases, with 10 bases left in between. The CDR3 runs 13 residues. CDR3 in DNA: TGTGCCAGCAGTGACAGGCTTGGACAGCCCCAGCATTTT. Residues: CASSDRLGQPQHF.

This clonotype was picked up many times. This chain links TRBV12-3 or TRBV12-4 with TRBJ1-2; D uncertain. The CDR3 spans 12 residues. V gave up 3 bases and J gave up 2 bases, with 4 bases separating them. CDR3 loop: CASSFENYGYTF. CDR3 DNA sequence: TGTGCCAGCAGTTTTGAGAACTATGGCTACACCTTC.

V is TRBV3-1 and J is TRBJ1-1; D remains unclear. CDR1 is LGHDT, CDR2 YNNKEL, per germline (reference sequence). This CDR3 has 13 residues. Trimming took 1 base from V and 12 from J, leaving 15 bases between them. The CDR3 bases are TGTGCCAGCAGCCAAGTCCGGGGTTCAGGAACTTTCTTT. Protein: CASSQVRGSGTFF.

This clonotype showed up many times. This chain connects TRBV29-1 to TRBJ2-7, with D maybe TRBD1 (6 bases). From germline, CDR1 is SQVTM and CDR2 ANQGSEA. The CDR3 loop spans 13 amino acids. The V gene lost 7 bases and the J gene lost 2 bases, with 15 bases spanning the gap. The CDR3 sequence: CSAAITGTYEQYF. DNA of the CDR3: TGCAGCGCCGCTATCACAGGGACCTACGAGCAGTACTTC.

The rearrangement links TRBV5-1 to TRBJ1-2; D is possibly TRBD1 (5 bases). The CDR3 contains 15 residues. V was cut by 0 bases and J by 3 bases, with 12 bases left in between. Germline-derived CDR1 and CDR2 are SGHRS and YFSETQ. In DNA, the CDR3 is TGCGCCAGCAGCTTGGATCCAGGGCAAGACTATGGCTACACCTTC. Its protein product is CASSLDPGQDYGYTF.

The chain joins TRBV6-5 to TRBJ2-5, with D perhaps matching TRBD1 (6 bases). The CDR3 totals 14 residues. Germline-derived CDR1 and CDR2 are MNHEY and SVGAGI. Trimming cost V 2 bases and J 0 bases, with 7 bases left between them. CDR3 nucleotides: TGTGCCAGCAGTTACAGACAGGACCAAGAGACCCAGTACTTC. Its protein is CASSYRQDQETQYF.

This clonotype showed up many times. This chain joins TRBV6-5 and TRBJ1-2; TRBD1 matches at 8 bases. The ends lost 7 bases at V and 4 bases at J; junction bases unmatched: 11. This CDR3 is 15 amino acids long. Germline CDR1 MNHEY, CDR2 SVGAGI. CDR3 DNA sequence: TGTGCCAGCACTCCCCTCTACAGGGGGGTCTATGGCTACACCTTC. This encodes CASTPLYRGVYGYTF.

This CDR3 reads CASSLDIPNTEAFF. CDR3 nucleotide sequence: TGTGCCAGCAGCCTGGACATTCCAAACACTGAAGCTTTCTTT. V gene TRBV12-3 or TRBV12-4 combines with J gene TRBJ1-1; D perhaps matches TRBD1 (5 bases). This CDR3 comprises 14 residues. V shed 6 bases and J shed 2 bases, with 13 bases lying between them.

This clonotype has a count of ten or more. This sequence joins TRBV6-1 and TRBJ1-5, with 9 bases identical to TRBD1. Trimming removed 11 bases from V and 7 bases from J; junction bases left unmatched: 12. The germline gives CDR1 MNHNS, CDR2 SASEGT. This CDR3 is 14 amino acids long. The CDR3 bases are TGTGCCGCCGGCTCCGGGACAGGGCAACAGCCCCAGCATTTT. It encodes CAAGSGTGQQPQHF.

This clonotype was observed at least ten times. The chain joins TRBV20-1 to TRBJ1-1; D call uncertain. The V gene lost 5 bases and the J gene lost 2 bases, with 12 bases spanning the gap. CDR1 and CDR2 from the germline V gene are DFQATT and SNEGSKA (reference sequence). This CDR3 contains 13 residues. The CDR3 DNA sequence: TGCAGTGCTTTCCACAGTATAAACACTGAAGCTTTCTTT. Translation gives CSAFHSINTEAFF.

This clonotype appeared a few times. A much larger clone sits a single nucleotide away, making a read error possible. This chain uses TRBV20-1 with TRBJ1-5; no definite D call. The CDR3 contains 15 residues. CDR1 is DFQATT and CDR2 is SNEGSKA in the germline V gene (reference sequence). CDR3 amino acids: CSAREQRSGLGPQRF. The CDR3 DNA sequence: TGCAGTGCTAGAGAACAGAGATCTGGGCTAGGTCCCCAGCGTTTT.

This clonotype appeared many times. The rearrangement links TRBV28 to TRBJ1-2, with TRBD1 identical over 10 bases. With V trimmed by 5 bases and J by 5 bases, 8 bases remained unmatched. The CDR3 has 15 amino acids. Germline loops: CDR1 MDHEN, CDR2 SYDVKM. CDR3 bases: TGTGCCAGCAGTCCCGGGACAGGGGCCTCGTATGGCTACACCTTC. Its protein is CASSPGTGASYGYTF.